This TCR beta chain emerged from a study of monozygotic twins with inflammatory bowel disease. Study observations and caveats: Especially where disease activity was present, IBD patients had fewer clonotypes in common with others than healthy twins did. Patient-to-patient differences in immunosuppressive treatment may have added variability to the repertoires.

As for this clonotype: What it recognizes is unknown.

Each CDR3 protein gets one entry in TCRdb, which reprocessed the 5' RACE reads and gives no DNA. This sample contains approximately 330,000 distinct CDR3 sequences. Per germline, CDR1 SGHNT and CDR2 YYREEE (reference sequence). This CDR3 region has 13 residues. The clonotype originates from a human donor with ulcerative colitis or Crohn's disease, or a healthy co-twin of an affected twin (not recorded which). The chain carries TRBV5-4 and TRBJ2-5. Sequenced: blood. CDR3: CASGWDNQETQYF.